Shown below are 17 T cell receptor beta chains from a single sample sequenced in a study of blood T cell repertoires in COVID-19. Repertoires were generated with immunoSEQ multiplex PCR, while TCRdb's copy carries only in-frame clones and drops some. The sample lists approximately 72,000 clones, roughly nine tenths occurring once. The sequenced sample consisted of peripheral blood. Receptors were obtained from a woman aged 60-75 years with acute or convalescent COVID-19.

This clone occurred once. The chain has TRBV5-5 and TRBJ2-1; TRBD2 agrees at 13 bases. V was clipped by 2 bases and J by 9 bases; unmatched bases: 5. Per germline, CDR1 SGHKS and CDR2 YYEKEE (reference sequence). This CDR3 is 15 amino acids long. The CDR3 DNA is TGTGCCAGCAGCTTCGGGACTAGCGGGGATCTTGAGCAGTTCTTC. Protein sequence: CASSFGTSGDLEQFF.

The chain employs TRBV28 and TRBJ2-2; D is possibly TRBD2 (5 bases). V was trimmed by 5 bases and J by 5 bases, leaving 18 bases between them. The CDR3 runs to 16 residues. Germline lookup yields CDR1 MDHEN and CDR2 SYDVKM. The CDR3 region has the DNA TGTGCCAGCAGTCTAAGACTCGTACCGGGGACCGGGGAGCTGTTTTTT. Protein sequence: CASSLRLVPGTGELFF.

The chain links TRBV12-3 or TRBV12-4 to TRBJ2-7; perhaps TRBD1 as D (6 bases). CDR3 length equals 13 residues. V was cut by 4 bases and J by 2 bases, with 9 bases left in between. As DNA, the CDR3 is TGTGCCAGCAGTTACGGACAGCCCTACGAGCAGTACTTC. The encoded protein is CASSYGQPYEQYF.

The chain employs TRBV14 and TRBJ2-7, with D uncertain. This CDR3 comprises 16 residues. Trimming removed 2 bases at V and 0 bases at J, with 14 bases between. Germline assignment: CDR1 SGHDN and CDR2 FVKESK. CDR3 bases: TGTGCCAGCAGCCAAAACCGGGTCTTAAGCTCCTACGAGCAGTACTTC. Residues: CASSQNRVLSSYEQYF.

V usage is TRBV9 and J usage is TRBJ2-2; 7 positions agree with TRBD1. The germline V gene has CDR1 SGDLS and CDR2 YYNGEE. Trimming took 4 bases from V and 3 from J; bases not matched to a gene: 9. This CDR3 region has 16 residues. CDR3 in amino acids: CASSRGDSHYTGELFF. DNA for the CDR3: TGTGCCAGCAGCCGTGGGGACAGCCACTACACCGGGGAGCTGTTTTTT. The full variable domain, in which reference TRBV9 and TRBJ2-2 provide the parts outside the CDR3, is DSGVTQTPKHLITATGQRVTLRCSPRSGDLSVYWYQQSLDQGLQFLIQYYNGEERAKGNILERFSAQQFPDLHSELNLSSLELGDSALYFCASSRGDSHYTGELFFGEGSRLTVL.

The CDR3 loop is CASSLSGEGGYTF. For the CDR3, the DNA is TGTGCCAGCAGCTTATCAGGGGAGGGCGGCTACACCTTC. This sequence joins TRBV7-8 and TRBJ1-2; a possible D gene is TRBD1 (6 bases). The CDR3 covers 13 residues. Germline V gives CDR1 SGHVS, CDR2 FQNEAQ. V lost 2 bases and J lost 8, with 12 bases in between.

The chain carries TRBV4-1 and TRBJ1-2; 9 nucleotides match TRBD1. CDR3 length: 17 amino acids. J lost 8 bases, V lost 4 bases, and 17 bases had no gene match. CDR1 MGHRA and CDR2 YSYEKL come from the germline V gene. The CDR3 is CASSLAKSGQGERGYTF. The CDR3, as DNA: TGCGCCAGCAGCCTCGCAAAATCGGGACAGGGAGAACGGGGCTACACCTTC.

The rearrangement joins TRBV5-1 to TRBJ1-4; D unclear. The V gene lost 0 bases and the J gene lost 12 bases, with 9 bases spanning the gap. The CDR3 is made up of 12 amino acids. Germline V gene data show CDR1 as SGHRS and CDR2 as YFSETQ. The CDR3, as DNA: TGCGCCAGCAGCTTGGAGGTCGGGGAACTGTTTTTT. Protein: CASSLEVGELFF.

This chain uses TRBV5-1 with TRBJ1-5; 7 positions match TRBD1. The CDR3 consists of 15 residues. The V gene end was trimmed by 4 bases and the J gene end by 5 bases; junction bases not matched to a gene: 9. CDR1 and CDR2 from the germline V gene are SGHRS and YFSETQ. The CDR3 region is CASSITPGGYQPQHF. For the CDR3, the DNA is TGCGCCAGCAGCATCACGCCAGGGGGGTATCAGCCCCAGCATTTT.

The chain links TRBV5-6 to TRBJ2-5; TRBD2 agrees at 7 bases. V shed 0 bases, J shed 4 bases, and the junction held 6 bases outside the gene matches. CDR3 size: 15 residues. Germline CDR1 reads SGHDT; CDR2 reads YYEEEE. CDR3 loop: CASSLGTRLGETQYF. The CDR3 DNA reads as TGTGCCAGCAGCTTGGGGACTAGGCTTGGAGAGACCCAGTACTTC.

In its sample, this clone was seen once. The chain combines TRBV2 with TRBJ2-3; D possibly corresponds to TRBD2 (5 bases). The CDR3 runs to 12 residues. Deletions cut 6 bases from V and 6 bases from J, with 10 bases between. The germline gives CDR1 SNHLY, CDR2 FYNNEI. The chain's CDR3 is CASRGEGDTQYF. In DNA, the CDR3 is TGTGCCAGCAGGGGAGAAGGGGATACGCAGTATTTT.

The CDR3 DNA sequence: TGTGCCACCAGCAGAGGGCAGGGCAATGAAAAACTGTTTTTT. This gives the protein CATSRGQGNEKLFF. V usage is TRBV15 and J usage is TRBJ1-4; D possibly corresponds to TRBD1 (5 bases). The CDR3 is made up of 14 amino acids. Trimming took off 1 base at V and 5 bases at J, with 8 bases between the two ends. CDR1 is LNHNV, CDR2 YYDKDF, per germline (reference sequence).

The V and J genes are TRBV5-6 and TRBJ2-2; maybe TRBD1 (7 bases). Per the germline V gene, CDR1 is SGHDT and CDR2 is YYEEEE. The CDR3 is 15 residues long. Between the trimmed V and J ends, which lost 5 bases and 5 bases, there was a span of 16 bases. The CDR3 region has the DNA TGTGCCAGCAGAATGAAGGGGGCGGGAACCGGGGAGCTGTTTTTT. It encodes CASRMKGAGTGELFF.

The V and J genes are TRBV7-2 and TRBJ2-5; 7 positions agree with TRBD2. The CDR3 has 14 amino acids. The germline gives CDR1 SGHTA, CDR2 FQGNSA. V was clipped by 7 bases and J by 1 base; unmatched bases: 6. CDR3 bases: TGTGCCAGCACCGTAGCGGGCGTCCAAGAGACCCAGTACTTC. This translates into CASTVAGVQETQYF.

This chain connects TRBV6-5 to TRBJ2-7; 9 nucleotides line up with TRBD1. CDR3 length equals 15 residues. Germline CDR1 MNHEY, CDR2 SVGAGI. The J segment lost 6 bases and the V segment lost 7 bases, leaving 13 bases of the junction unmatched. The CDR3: CASTPDRGRPGEQYF. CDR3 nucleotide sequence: TGTGCCAGCACCCCGGACAGGGGCCGTCCCGGCGAGCAGTACTTC.

CDR3 residues: CASSLSPAGVLGETQYF. The DNA of the CDR3 is TGTGCCAGCAGCTTAAGTCCAGCGGGGGTCTTGGGAGAGACCCAGTACTTC. The gene calls are TRBV7-8 and TRBJ2-5; TRBD2 matches 8 bases. In germline, CDR1 is SGHVS, CDR2 FQNEAQ. The V and J ends lost 2 bases and 4 bases, in that order; junction bases with no gene match: 12. The CDR3 loop spans 17 amino acids.

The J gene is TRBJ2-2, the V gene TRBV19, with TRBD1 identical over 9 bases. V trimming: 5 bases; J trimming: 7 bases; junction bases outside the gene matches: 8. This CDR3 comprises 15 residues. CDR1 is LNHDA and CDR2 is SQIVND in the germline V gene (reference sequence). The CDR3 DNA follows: TGTGCCAGTAGTCCCGACGGGACAGGGAACGGGGAGCTGTTTTTT. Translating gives CASSPDGTGNGELFF.